A single sample gave rise to the 16 T cell receptor beta chains below, sequenced in a study of brain T cells in children with intractable seizures. The table came from immunoSEQ multiplex PCR; TCRdb's copy has only in-frame clones and leaves some out. This table has over 95,000 clones, 90% to 95% appearing once. Sequencing was performed on peripheral blood, taken at surgery. These receptor sequences come from a boy younger than two with hemimegalencephaly and intractable seizures.

The rearrangement links TRBV29-1 to TRBJ1-1; 9 bases agree with TRBD1. Germline CDR1 and CDR2: SQVTM and ANQGSEA. CDR3 length: 12 residues. V dropped 7 bases and J dropped 7; count of bases not matched to a gene: 7. The CDR3 sequence is CSGGTGRDEAFF. The CDR3 DNA reads TGCAGCGGGGGGACAGGGAGAGATGAAGCTTTCTTT.

This chain links TRBV29-1 with TRBJ2-5, with 9 bases aligning to TRBD1. V was clipped by 2 bases and J by 5 bases; unmatched bases: 15. There are 17 residues in the CDR3. Germline loops: CDR1 SQVTM, CDR2 ANQGSEA. CDR3 protein: CSVERGWGTGRVETQYF. The CDR3 bases are TGCAGCGTTGAAAGGGGATGGGGGACAGGGCGGGTGGAGACCCAGTACTTC. The full variable domain, completed using reference TRBV29-1 and TRBJ2-5, is SAVISQKPSRDICQRGTSLTIQCQVDSQVTMMFWYRQQPGQSLTLIATANQGSEATYESGFVIDKFPISRPNLTFSTLTVSNMSPEDSSIYLCSVERGWGTGRVETQYFGPGTRLLVL.

The chain joins TRBV2 to TRBJ2-7, with D hard to call. The CDR3 runs to 13 residues. CDR1 and CDR2 (germline): SNHLY, FYNNEI. V lost 0 bases, J lost 4 bases, and 7 bases lay in between. CDR3 protein: CASSEANVYEQYF. For the CDR3, the DNA is TGTGCCAGCAGTGAAGCCAACGTTTACGAGCAGTACTTC. The entire variable domain, with the rest obtained from reference TRBV2 and TRBJ2-7, is as follows: EPEVTQTPSHQVTQMGQEVILRCVPISNHLYFYWYRQILGQKVEFLVSFYNNEISEKSEIFDDQFSVERPDGSNFTLKIRSTKLEDSAMYFCASSEANVYEQYFGPGTRLTVT.

This chain connects TRBV2 to TRBJ1-5; no clear D. The CDR3 is 13 amino acids. Per germline, CDR1 SNHLY and CDR2 FYNNEI. The ends were cut back, 9 bases at V and 0 bases at J, with 9 bases in the middle. In DNA form, the CDR3 reads TGTGCCAGTAGAATTCGTAGCAATCAGCCCCAGCATTTT. Protein product: CASRIRSNQPQHF.

This clone was found once. The CDR3 here is CATSDLGGNEQFF. The CDR3 nucleotides are TGTGCCACCAGTGATTTGGGAGGTAATGAGCAGTTCTTC. The rearrangement uses TRBV24-1 and TRBJ2-1; possibly TRBD2 for D (5 bases). The V end lost 0 bases, the J end lost 7 bases, and 6 bases lay between the germline ends. The CDR3 covers 13 residues. CDR1 is KGHDR and CDR2 is SFDVKD in the germline V gene.

The CDR3 loop reads CASSLPGPGITQYF. The CDR3 DNA reads TGTGCCAGCAGTCTGCCGGGCCCAGGTATAACCCAGTACTTC. This rearrangement joins TRBV6-5 to TRBJ2-5, with D hard to call. This CDR3 comprises 14 residues. Trimming took 5 bases from V and 8 from J, leaving 18 bases between them. Germline CDR1 and CDR2: MNHEY and SVGAGI.

The V and J genes are TRBV5-1 and TRBJ2-3, with 7 bases fitting TRBD1. With V trimmed by 4 bases and J by 2 bases, 7 bases remained unmatched. The CDR3 is made up of 15 amino acids. CDR1 is SGHRS and CDR2 is YFSETQ in the germline V gene. CDR3 in amino acids: CASSPADRATDTQYF. CDR3 DNA: TGCGCCAGCAGCCCAGCTGACAGGGCCACAGATACGCAGTATTTT.

The genes are TRBV7-9 and TRBJ2-1; D possibly corresponds to TRBD2 (6 bases). CDR1 SEHNR and CDR2 FQNEAQ come from the germline V gene (reference sequence). Trimming stripped 2 bases from V and 6 bases from J, with 20 bases between. This CDR3 spans 17 amino acids. The CDR3: CASSLSPGTQEGNEQFF. DNA for the CDR3: TGTGCCAGCAGCTTAAGCCCCGGGACCCAGGAGGGCAATGAGCAGTTCTTC.

The chain uses TRBV4-1 and TRBJ1-3; unclear D gene. The CDR3 is made up of 16 amino acids. Germline loops: CDR1 MGHRA, CDR2 YSYEKL. Deletions cut 1 base from V and 0 bases from J, with 10 bases between. The CDR3 nucleotides read TGCGCCAGCAGCCAAGTCCCCGGGGTCTCTGGAAACACCATATATTTT. This gives the protein CASSQVPGVSGNTIYF.

V and J are TRBV2 and TRBJ1-2, with a possible D match to TRBD1 (6 bases). V was pared by 7 bases and J by 3 bases, with 18 bases between. The CDR3 length is 15 residues. Per germline, CDR1 SNHLY and CDR2 FYNNEI. As DNA, the CDR3 is TGTGCCAGCATCCGCCGGGGGGGCGTCCACTATGGCTACACCTTC. It codes for CASIRRGGVHYGYTF.

The table lists this clone with a count of one. The genes are TRBV7-3 and TRBJ2-3; 7 bases are a match to TRBD2. The CDR3 is made up of 14 amino acids. Per the germline V gene, CDR1 is SGHTA and CDR2 is FQGTGA. The V and J ends lost 1 base and 5 bases, in that order; junction bases with no gene match: 3. The CDR3 protein is CASSLMGGGDTQYF. The CDR3, as DNA: TGTGCCAGCAGCTTAATGGGCGGGGGAGATACGCAGTATTTT.

This rearrangement joins TRBV5-5 to TRBJ1-3, with TRBD1 matching 9 bases. The CDR3 runs to 15 residues. V lost 0 bases to trimming and J lost 8 bases; unmatched junction nucleotides: 6. Germline V gives CDR1 SGHKS, CDR2 YYEKEE (reference sequence). The CDR3 sequence is CASSLGSDRGYTIYF. The CDR3 DNA sequence: TGTGCCAGCAGCTTGGGGTCGGACAGGGGTTACACCATATATTTT. Together with reference TRBV5-5 and TRBJ1-3, the CDR3 gives the full variable domain: DAGVTQSPTHLIKTRGQQVTLRCSPISGHKSVSWYQQVLGQGPQFIFQYYEKEERGRGNFPDRFSARQFPNYSSELNVNALLLGDSALYLCASSLGSDRGYTIYFGEGSWLTVV.

A note on this clone: This sample includes further DNA sequences coding for the same CDR3. This sequence joins TRBV5-1 and TRBJ1-5; D not resolved. With 4 bases removed from V and 6 bases from J, the gap between germline ends came to 11 bases. From germline, CDR1 is SGHRS and CDR2 YFSETQ. The CDR3 has 13 amino acids. The CDR3 DNA reads as TGCGCCAGCAGCGGCGGAATTGGTCAGCCCCAGCATTTT. It is translated as CASSGGIGQPQHF.

The chain joins TRBV28 to TRBJ1-2; TRBD1 matches 8 bases. The germline V gene has CDR1 MDHEN and CDR2 SYDVKM. Trimming cost V 8 bases and J 8 bases; bases outside gene matches: 13. CDR3 length equals 14 residues. The chain's CDR3 is CASRPGGTGGGYTF. CDR3 DNA sequence: TGTGCCAGCCGCCCCGGGGGGACAGGAGGGGGCTACACCTTC.

The rearrangement links TRBV5-1 to TRBJ2-7, with unresolved D. The CDR3 is 12 residues long. Germline V gene lookup returns CDR1 SGHRS and CDR2 YFSETQ. V lost 0 bases, J lost 3 bases, and 4 bases lay in between. The CDR3 bases are TGCGCCAGCAGCTTGGGGGGCTACGAGCAGTACTTC. Translated, it gives CASSLGGYEQYF.

The chain employs TRBV21-1 and TRBJ1-5; the table's TRBD1 call for D was not verified on the DNA. TRBV21-1 is described as a pseudogene. The CDR3 has 14 amino acids. This CDR3 is CASSRQTGVVPQHF. The CDR3 bases are TGTGCCAGCAGCAGACAGACAGGGGTTGTACCCCAGCATTTT.